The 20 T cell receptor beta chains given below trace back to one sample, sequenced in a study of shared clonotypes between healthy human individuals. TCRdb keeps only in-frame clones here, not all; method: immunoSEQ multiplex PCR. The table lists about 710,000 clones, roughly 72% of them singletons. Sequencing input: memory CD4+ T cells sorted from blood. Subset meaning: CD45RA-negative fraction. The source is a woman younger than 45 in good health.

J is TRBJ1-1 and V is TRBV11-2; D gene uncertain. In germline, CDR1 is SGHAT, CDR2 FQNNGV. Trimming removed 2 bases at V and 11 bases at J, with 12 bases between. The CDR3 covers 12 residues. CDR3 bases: TGTGCCAGCAGCTTAACACGGGATTGGGCTTTCTTT. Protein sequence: CASSLTRDWAFF.

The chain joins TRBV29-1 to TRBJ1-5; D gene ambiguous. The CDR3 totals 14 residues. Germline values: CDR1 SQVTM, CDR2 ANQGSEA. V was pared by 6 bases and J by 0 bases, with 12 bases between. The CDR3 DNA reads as TGCAGCGTCAGAGGACGGGGTAGCAATCAGCCCCAGCATTTT. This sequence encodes CSVRGRGSNQPQHF. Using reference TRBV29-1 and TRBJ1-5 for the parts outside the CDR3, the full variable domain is SAVISQKPSRDICQRGTSLTIQCQVDSQVTMMFWYRQQPGQSLTLIATANQGSEATYESGFVIDKFPISRPNLTFSTLTVSNMSPEDSSIYLCSVRGRGSNQPQHFGDGTRLSIL.

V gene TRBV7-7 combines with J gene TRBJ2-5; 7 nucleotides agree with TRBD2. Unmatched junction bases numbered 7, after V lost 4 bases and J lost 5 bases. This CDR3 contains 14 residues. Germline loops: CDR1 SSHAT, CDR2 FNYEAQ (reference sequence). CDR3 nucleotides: TGTGCCAGCAGCTCCCGAGTGGGAGGGGAGACCCAGTACTTC. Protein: CASSSRVGGETQYF.

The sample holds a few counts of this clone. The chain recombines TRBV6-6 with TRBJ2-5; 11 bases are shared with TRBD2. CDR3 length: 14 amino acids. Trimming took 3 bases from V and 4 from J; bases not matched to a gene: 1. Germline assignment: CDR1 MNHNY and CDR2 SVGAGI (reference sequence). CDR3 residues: CASSYGLAGETQYF. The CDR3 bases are TGTGCCAGCAGTTATGGACTAGCGGGAGAGACCCAGTACTTC.

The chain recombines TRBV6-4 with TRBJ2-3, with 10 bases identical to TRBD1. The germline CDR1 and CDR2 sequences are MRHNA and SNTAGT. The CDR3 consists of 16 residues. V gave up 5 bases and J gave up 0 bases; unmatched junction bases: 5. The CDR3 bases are TGTGCCAGCAGTCCTGGACAGGGGGGTAGCACAGATACGCAGTATTTT. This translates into CASSPGQGGSTDTQYF.

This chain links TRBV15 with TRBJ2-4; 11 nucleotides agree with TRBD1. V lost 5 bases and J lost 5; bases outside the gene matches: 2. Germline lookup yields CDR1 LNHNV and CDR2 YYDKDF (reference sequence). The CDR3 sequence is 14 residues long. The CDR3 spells CATSGGQGENIQYF. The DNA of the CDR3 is TGTGCCACCAGCGGGGGACAGGGGGAAAACATTCAGTACTTC.

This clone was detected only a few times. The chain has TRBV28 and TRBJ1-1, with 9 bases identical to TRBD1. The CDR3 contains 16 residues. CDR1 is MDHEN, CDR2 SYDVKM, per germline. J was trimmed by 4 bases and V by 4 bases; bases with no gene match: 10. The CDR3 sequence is CASSSLGDRVATEAFF. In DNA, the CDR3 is TGTGCCAGCAGTTCCCTGGGGGACAGGGTTGCCACTGAAGCTTTCTTT. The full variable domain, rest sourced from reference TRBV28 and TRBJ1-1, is DVKVTQSSRYLVKRTGEKVFLECVQDMDHENMFWYRQDPGLGLRLIYFSYDVKMKEKGDIPEGYSVSREKKERFSLILESASTNQTSMYLCASSSLGDRVATEAFFGQGTRLTVV.

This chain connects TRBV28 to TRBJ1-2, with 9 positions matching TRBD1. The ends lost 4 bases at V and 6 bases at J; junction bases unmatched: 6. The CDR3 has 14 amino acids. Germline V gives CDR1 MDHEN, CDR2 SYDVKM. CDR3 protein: CASSSHWTGDGYTF. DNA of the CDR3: TGTGCCAGCAGTTCCCATTGGACAGGGGATGGCTACACCTTC.

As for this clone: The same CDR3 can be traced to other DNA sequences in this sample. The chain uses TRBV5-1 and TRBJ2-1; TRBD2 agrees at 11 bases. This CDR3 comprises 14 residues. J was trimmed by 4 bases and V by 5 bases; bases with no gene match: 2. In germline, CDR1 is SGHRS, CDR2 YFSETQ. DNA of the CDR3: TGCGCCAGCAGAGTAGCGGGAGGGTACAATGAGCAGTTCTTC. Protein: CASRVAGGYNEQFF.

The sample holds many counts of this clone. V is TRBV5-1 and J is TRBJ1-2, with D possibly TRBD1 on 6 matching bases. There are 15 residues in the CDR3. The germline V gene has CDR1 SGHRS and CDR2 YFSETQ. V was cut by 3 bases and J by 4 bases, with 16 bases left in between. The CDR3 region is CASSSQQGAVYGYTF. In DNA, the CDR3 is TGCGCCAGCAGCTCTCAACAGGGAGCTGTCTATGGCTACACCTTC. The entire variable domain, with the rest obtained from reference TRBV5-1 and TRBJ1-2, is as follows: KAGVTQTPRYLIKTRGQQVTLSCSPISGHRSVSWYQQTPGQGLQFLFEYFSETQRNKGNFPGRFSGRQFSNSRSEMNVSTLELGDSALYLCASSSQQGAVYGYTFGSGTRLTVV.

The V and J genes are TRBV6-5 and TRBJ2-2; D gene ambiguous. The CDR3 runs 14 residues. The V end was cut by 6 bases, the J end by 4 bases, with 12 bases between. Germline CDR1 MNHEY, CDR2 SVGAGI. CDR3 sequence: CASSWTRGTGELFF. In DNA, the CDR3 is TGTGCCAGCAGCTGGACCCGAGGCACCGGGGAGCTGTTTTTT.

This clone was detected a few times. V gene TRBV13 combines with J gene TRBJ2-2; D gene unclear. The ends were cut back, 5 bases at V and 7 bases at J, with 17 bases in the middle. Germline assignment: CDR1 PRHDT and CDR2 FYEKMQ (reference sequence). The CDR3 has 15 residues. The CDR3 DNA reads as TGTGCCAGCAGCCTGGGTCGTCAGCGTGTCGGGGAGCTGTTTTTT. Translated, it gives CASSLGRQRVGELFF. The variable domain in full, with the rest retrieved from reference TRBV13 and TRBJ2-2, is AAGVIQSPRHLIKEKRETATLKCYPIPRHDTVYWYQQGPGQDPQFLISFYEKMQSDKGSIPDRFSAQQFSDYHSELNMSSLELGDSALYFCASSLGRQRVGELFFGEGSRLTVL.

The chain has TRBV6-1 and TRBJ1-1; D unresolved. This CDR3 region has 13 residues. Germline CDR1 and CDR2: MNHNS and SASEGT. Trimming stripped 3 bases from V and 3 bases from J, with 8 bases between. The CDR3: CASSERVYTEAFF. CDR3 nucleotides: TGTGCCAGCAGTGAGAGGGTATACACTGAAGCTTTCTTT.

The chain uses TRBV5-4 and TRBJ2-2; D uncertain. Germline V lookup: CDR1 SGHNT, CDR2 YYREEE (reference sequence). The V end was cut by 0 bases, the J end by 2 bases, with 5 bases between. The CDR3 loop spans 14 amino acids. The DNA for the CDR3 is TGTGCCAGCAGCTTGGGCACCAACACCGGGGAGCTGTTTTTT. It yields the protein CASSLGTNTGELFF. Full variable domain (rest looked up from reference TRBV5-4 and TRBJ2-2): ETGVTQSPTHLIKTRGQQVTLRCSSQSGHNTVSWYQQALGQGPQFIFQYYREEENGRGNFPPRFSGLQFPNYSSELNVNALELDDSALYLCASSLGTNTGELFFGEGSRLTVL.

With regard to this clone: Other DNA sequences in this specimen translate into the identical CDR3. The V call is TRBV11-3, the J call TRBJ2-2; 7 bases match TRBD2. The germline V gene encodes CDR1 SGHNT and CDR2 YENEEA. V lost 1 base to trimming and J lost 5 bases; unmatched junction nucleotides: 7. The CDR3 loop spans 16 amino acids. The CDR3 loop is CASSLVAGVRTGELFF. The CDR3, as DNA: TGTGCCAGCAGCTTAGTGGCGGGAGTGAGGACCGGGGAGCTGTTTTTT.

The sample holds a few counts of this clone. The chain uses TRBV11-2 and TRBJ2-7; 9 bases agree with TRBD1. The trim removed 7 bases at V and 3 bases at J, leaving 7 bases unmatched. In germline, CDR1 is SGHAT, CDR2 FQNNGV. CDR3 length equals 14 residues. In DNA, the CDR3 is TGTGCCAGCAAATCGGGACAGGGATACTACGAGCAGTACTTC. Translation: CASKSGQGYYEQYF.

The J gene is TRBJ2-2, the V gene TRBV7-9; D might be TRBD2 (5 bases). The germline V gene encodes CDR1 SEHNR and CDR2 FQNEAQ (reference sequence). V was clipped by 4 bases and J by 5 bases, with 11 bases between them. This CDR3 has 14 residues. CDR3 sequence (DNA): TGTGCCAGCAGCTCAGAACTAGTTACCGGGGAGCTGTTTTTT. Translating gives CASSSELVTGELFF.

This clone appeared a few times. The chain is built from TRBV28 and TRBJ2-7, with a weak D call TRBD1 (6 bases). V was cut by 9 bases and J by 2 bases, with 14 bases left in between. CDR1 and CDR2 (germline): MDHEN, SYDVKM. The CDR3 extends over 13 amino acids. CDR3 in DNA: TGTGCCAGTAGGGACACGGGGACCTACGAGCAGTACTTC. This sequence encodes CASRDTGTYEQYF.

The CDR3 reads CASSNIIGQPQHF. Written as DNA, the CDR3 is TGTGCCAGCAGCAACATCATTGGTCAGCCCCAGCATTTT. The V gene is TRBV21-1, the J gene TRBJ1-5. TRBV21-1 is labeled a pseudogene. The CDR3 extends over 13 amino acids.

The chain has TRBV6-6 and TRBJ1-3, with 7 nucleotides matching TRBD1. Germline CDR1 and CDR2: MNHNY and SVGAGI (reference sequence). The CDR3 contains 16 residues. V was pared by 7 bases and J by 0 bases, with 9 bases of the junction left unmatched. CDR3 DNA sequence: TGTGCCAGCAACCCACAGGGGACTTCCTCTGGAAACACCATATATTTT. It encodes CASNPQGTSSGNTIYF.